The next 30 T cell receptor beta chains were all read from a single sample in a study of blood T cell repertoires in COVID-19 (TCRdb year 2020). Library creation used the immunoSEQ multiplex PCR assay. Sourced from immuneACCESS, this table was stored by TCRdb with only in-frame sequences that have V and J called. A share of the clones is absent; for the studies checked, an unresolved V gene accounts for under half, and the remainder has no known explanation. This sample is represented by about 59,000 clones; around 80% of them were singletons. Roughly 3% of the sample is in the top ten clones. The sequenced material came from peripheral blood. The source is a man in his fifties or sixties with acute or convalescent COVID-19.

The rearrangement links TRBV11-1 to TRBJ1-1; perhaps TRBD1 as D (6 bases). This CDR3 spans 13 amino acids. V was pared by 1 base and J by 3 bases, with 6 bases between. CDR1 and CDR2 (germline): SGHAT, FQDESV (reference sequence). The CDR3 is CASSLDRDTEAFF. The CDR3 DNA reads TGTGCCAGCAGCTTAGACAGGGACACTGAAGCTTTCTTT.

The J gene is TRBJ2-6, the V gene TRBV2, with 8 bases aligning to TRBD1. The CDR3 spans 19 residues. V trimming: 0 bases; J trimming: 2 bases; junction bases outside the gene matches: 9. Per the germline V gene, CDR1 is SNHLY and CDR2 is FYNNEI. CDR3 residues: CASSEATGGPQPGANVLTF. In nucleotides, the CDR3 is TGTGCCAGCAGTGAAGCTACAGGGGGTCCCCAACCTGGGGCCAACGTCCTGACTTTC.

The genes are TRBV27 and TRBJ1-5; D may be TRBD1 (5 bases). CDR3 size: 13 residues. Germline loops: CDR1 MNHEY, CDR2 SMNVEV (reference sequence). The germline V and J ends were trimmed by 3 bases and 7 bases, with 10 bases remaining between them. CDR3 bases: TGTGCCAGCAGTTTGGGGCTGAGGCAGCCCCAGCATTTT. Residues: CASSLGLRQPQHF.

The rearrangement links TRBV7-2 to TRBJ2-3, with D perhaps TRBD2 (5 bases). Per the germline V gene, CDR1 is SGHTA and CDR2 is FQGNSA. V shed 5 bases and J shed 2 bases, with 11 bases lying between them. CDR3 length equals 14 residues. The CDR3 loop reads CASSATGVTDTQYF. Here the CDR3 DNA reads TGTGCCAGCAGCGCCACCGGGGTCACAGATACGCAGTATTTT.

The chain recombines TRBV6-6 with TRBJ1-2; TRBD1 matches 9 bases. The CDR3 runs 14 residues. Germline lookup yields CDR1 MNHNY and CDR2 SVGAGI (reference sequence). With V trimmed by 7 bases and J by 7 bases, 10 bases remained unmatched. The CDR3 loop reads CASTTGQGTGGYTF. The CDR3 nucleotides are TGTGCCAGCACTACCGGACAGGGGACGGGTGGCTACACCTTC.

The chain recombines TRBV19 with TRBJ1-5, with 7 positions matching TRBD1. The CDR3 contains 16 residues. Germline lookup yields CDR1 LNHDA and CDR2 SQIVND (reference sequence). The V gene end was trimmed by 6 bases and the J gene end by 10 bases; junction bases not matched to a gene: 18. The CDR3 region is CASSPGPDRVKSPQHF. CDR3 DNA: TGTGCCAGTAGCCCCGGTCCCGACAGGGTGAAATCACCCCAGCATTTT.

The CDR3 region is CASSPTGYNAYEQYF. In nucleotides, the CDR3 is TGTGCCAGTAGTCCCACAGGGTATAACGCCTACGAGCAGTACTTC. The genes are TRBV19 and TRBJ2-7; maybe TRBD1 (6 bases). Germline values: CDR1 LNHDA, CDR2 SQIVND (reference sequence). The V gene lost 5 bases and the J gene lost 2 bases, with 16 bases spanning the gap. CDR3 length: 15 amino acids.

The CDR3 loop is CASSPYRDFSYNEQFF. CDR3 sequence (DNA): TGTGCCAGCTCACCATACAGGGATTTCTCCTACAATGAGCAGTTCTTC. The V call is TRBV18, the J call TRBJ2-1; the D gene is possibly TRBD1 (6 bases). V lost 2 bases and J 0 bases, leaving 11 bases between the germline ends. The CDR3 length is 16 residues. From germline, CDR1 is KGHSH and CDR2 LQKENI.

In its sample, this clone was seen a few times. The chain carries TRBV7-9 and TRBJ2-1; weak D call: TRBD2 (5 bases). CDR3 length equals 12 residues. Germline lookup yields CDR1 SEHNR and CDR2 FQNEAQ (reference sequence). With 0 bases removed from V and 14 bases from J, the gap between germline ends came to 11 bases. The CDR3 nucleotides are TGTGCCAGCAGCTTAGCTGAGGGCAAAGAGTTCTTC. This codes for CASSLAEGKEFF.

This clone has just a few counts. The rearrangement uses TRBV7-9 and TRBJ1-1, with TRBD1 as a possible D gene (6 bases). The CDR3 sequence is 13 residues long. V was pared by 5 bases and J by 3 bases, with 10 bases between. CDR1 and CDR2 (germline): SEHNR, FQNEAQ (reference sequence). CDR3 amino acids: CASSLRQDTEAFF. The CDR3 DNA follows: TGTGCCAGCAGCCTGAGACAGGACACTGAAGCTTTCTTT.

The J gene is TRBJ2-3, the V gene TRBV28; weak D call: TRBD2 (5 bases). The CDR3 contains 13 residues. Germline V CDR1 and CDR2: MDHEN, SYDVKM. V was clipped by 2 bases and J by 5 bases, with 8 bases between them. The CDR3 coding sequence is TGTGCCAGCAGTTTAGGCGCGGGAGATACGCAGTATTTT. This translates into CASSLGAGDTQYF.

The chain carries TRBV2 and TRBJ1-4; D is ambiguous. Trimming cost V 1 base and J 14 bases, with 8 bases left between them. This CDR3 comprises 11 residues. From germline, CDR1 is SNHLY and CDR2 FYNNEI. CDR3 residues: CASSEGYFLFF. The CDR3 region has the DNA TGTGCCAGCAGTGAAGGCTACTTCCTGTTTTTT.

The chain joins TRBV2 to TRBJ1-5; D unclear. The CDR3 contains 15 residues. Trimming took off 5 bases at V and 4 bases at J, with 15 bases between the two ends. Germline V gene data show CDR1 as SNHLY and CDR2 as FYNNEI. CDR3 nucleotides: TGTGCCAGCAGTCCCCGGCAGGCCCGGAATCAGCCCCAGCATTTT. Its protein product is CASSPRQARNQPQHF.

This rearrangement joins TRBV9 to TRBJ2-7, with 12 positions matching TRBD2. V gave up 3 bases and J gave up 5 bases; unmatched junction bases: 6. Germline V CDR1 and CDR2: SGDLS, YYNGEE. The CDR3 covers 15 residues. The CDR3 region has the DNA TGTGCCAGCAGCGCTAGACTAGCGGGAGTCCACGAGCAGTACTTC. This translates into CASSARLAGVHEQYF.

CDR3 loop: CASSTPGGLGETQYF. In nucleotides, the CDR3 is TGTGCCAGTAGTACCCCCGGGGGTCTGGGAGAGACCCAGTACTTC. This sequence joins TRBV19 and TRBJ2-5, with D tentatively TRBD2 (6 bases). Per germline, CDR1 LNHDA and CDR2 SQIVND (reference sequence). The CDR3 consists of 15 residues. V was shortened by 4 bases and J by 4 bases, with 16 bases between the two germline ends.

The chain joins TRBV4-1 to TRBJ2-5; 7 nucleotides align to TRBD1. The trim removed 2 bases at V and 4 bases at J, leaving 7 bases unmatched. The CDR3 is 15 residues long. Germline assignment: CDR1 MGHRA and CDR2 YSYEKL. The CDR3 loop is CASSQKQGYPETQYF. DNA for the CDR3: TGCGCCAGCAGCCAAAAACAGGGGTATCCAGAGACCCAGTACTTC.

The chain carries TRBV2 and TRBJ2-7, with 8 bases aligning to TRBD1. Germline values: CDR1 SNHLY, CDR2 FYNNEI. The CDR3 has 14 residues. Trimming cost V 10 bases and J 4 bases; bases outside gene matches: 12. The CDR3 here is CATFAGTGYYEQYF. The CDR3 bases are TGTGCCACCTTCGCCGGGACAGGATATTACGAGCAGTACTTC.

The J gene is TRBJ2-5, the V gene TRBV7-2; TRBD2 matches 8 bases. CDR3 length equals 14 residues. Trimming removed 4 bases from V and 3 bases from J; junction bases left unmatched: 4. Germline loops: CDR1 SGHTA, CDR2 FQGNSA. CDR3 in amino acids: CASSSTSAKETQYF. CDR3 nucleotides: TGTGCCAGCAGCTCGACTAGCGCGAAAGAGACCCAGTACTTC.

CDR3 amino acids: CASSYSEGTKNIQYF. For the CDR3, the DNA is TGTGCCAGCAGTTACTCGGAGGGGACCAAAAACATTCAGTACTTC. The V gene is TRBV6-6, the J gene TRBJ2-4, with a tentative D call TRBD2 (6 bases). The germline V gene has CDR1 MNHNY and CDR2 SVGAGI (reference sequence). Trimming removed 0 bases at V and 2 bases at J, with 8 bases between. The CDR3 extends over 15 amino acids.

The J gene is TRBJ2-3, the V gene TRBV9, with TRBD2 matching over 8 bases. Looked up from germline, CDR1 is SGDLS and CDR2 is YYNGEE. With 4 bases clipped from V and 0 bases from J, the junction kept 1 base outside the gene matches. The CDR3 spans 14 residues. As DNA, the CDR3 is TGTGCCAGCAGCTCTAGCGGGAGCACAGATACGCAGTATTTT. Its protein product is CASSSSGSTDTQYF.

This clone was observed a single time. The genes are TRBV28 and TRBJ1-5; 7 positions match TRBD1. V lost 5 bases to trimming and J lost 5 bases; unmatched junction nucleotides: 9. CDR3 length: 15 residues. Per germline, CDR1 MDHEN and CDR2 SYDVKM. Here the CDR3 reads CASSQGGTYHQPQHF. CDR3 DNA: TGTGCCAGCAGTCAGGGGGGCACCTATCATCAGCCCCAGCATTTT.

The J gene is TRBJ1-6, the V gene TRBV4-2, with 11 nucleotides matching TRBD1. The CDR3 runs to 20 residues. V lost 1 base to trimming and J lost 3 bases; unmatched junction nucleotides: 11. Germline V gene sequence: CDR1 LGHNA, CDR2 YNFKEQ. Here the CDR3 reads CASSQAGHSGTGGYNSPLHF. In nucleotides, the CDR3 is TGTGCCAGCAGCCAAGCTGGTCATTCCGGGACAGGGGGCTATAATTCACCCCTCCACTTT.

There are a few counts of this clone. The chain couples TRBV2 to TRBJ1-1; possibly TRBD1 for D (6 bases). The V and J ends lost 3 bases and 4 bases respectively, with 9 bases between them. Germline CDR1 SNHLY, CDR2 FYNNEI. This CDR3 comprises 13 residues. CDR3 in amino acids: CASSEGRGTEAFF. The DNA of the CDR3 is TGTGCCAGCAGTGAGGGCAGGGGCACTGAAGCTTTCTTT.

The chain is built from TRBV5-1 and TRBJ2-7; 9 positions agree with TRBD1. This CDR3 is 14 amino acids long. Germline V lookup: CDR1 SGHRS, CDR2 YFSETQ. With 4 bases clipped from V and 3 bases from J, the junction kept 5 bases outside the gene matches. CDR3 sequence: CASSGTGSGYEQYF. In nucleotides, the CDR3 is TGCGCCAGCAGCGGGACAGGGAGCGGCTACGAGCAGTACTTC.

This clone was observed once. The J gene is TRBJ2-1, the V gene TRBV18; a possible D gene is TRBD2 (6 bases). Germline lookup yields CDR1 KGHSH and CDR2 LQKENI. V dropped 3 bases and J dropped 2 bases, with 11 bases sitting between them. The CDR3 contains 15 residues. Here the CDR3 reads CASSPPGGTYNEQFF. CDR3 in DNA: TGTGCCAGCTCACCGCCCGGGGGAACCTACAATGAGCAGTTCTTC.

This chain's CDR3 is CASSFFLGLAGDRSYNEQFF. The CDR3 coding sequence is TGTGCCAGCAGCTTCTTCTTGGGACTAGCGGGAGACCGCTCCTACAATGAGCAGTTCTTC. V is TRBV27 and J is TRBJ2-1, with 14 bases fitting TRBD2. The CDR3 has 20 amino acids. J gave up 0 bases and V 6 bases, and 13 bases lay outside the gene matches. Germline V gene data show CDR1 as MNHEY and CDR2 as SMNVEV (reference sequence).

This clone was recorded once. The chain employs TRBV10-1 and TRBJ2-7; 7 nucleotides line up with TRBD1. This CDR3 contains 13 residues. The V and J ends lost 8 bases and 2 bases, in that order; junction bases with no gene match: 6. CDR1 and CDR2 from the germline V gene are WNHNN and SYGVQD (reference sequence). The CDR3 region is CASHPGQPYEQYF. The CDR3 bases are TGCGCCAGCCACCCGGGACAGCCCTACGAGCAGTACTTC.

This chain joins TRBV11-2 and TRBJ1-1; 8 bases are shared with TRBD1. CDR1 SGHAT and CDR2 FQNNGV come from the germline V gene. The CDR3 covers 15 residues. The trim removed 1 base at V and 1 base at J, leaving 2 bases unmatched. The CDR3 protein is CASSLGTGGNTEAFF. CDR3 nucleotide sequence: TGTGCCAGCAGCTTAGGTACAGGGGGGAACACTGAAGCTTTCTTT.

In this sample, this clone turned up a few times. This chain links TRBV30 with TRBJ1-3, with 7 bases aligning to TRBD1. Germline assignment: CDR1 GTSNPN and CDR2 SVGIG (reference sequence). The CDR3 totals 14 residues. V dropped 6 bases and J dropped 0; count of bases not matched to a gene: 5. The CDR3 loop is CACQSGGSGNTIYF. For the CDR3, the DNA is TGTGCCTGCCAATCAGGGGGCTCTGGAAACACCATATATTTT.

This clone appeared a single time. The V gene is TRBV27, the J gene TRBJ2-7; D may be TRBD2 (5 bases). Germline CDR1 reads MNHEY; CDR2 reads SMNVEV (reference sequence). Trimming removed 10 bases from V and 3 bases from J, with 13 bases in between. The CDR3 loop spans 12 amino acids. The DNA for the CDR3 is TGTGCCACCGGGCGGGTCGACTACGAGCAGTACTTC. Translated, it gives CATGRVDYEQYF.